A single sample gave rise to the 18 T cell receptor beta chains below, sequenced in a study of blood T cell repertoires in COVID-19 (dated by TCRdb to 2018 to 2020). The library was prepared using the immunoSEQ multiplex PCR assay. Sourced from immuneACCESS, this table was stored by TCRdb with only in-frame sequences that have V and J called. A share of the clones is absent; for the studies checked, an unresolved V gene accounts for under half, and the remainder has no known explanation. For this sample the table gives approximately 14,000 clones, of which around 80% were detected only once. Jointly, the top ten make up roughly 15% of the sample. The sample taken for sequencing was peripheral blood. Every receptor here comes from a human donor in a cohort sampled during active COVID-19.

The genes are TRBV10-3 and TRBJ1-2, with a weak D call TRBD1 (5 bases). The CDR3 has 14 amino acids. From germline, CDR1 is ENHRY and CDR2 SYGVKD. Trimming took off 6 bases at V and 3 bases at J, with 14 bases between the two ends. CDR3 sequence reads: CAISVGQSDYGYTF. CDR3 DNA sequence: TGTGCCATCAGCGTGGGGCAGTCGGACTATGGCTACACCTTC.

This rearrangement joins TRBV5-1 to TRBJ2-2, with TRBD1 as a possible D gene (6 bases). The CDR3 runs 15 residues. V lost 4 bases to trimming and J lost 0 bases, with 10 bases between them. Germline V CDR1 and CDR2: SGHRS, YFSETQ. CDR3 residues: CASSQGQPNTGELFF. The CDR3 DNA sequence: TGCGCCAGCAGCCAAGGACAGCCGAACACCGGGGAGCTGTTTTTT.

This chain connects TRBV9 to TRBJ2-2; D is perhaps TRBD2 (7 bases). Trimming pared 3 bases from V and 0 bases from J, leaving 12 bases between. Germline lookup yields CDR1 SGDLS and CDR2 YYNGEE. The CDR3 loop spans 16 amino acids. The CDR3 sequence: CASSEGGTSNTGELFF. The CDR3 coding sequence is TGTGCCAGCAGCGAGGGGGGGACCTCGAACACCGGGGAGCTGTTTTTT. Full variable domain (outside the CDR3, taken from reference TRBV9 and TRBJ2-2): DSGVTQTPKHLITATGQRVTLRCSPRSGDLSVYWYQQSLDQGLQFLIQYYNGEERAKGNILERFSAQQFPDLHSELNLSSLELGDSALYFCASSEGGTSNTGELFFGEGSRLTVL.

This clone came up a few times. The rearrangement uses TRBV7-6 and TRBJ1-3, with TRBD1 identical over 10 bases. Germline CDR1 SGHVS, CDR2 FNYEAQ. Unmatched junction bases numbered 4, after V lost 5 bases and J lost 3 bases. The CDR3 runs to 15 residues. CDR3 coding DNA: TGTGCCAGCAGCCTGACAGGGGGCAGTGGAAACACCATATATTTT. Translating it yields CASSLTGGSGNTIYF. Full variable domain (outside the CDR3, taken from reference TRBV7-6 and TRBJ1-3): GAGVSQSPRYKVTKRGQDVALRCDPISGHVSLYWYRQALGQGPEFLTYFNYEAQQDKSGLPNDRFSAERPEGSISTLTIQRTEQRDSAMYRCASSLTGGSGNTIYFGEGSWLTVV.

The chain has TRBV3-1 (or the pseudogene TRBV3-2) and TRBJ2-7; 9 bases are shared with TRBD1. CDR1 and CDR2 from the germline V gene are LGHDT and YNNKEL (reference sequence). V dropped 2 bases and J dropped 3; count of bases not matched to a gene: 2. The CDR3 sequence is 14 residues long. As DNA, the CDR3 is TGTGCCAGCAGCCAAAGGGACAGGGACTACGAGCAGTACTTC. Protein: CASSQRDRDYEQYF.

Only a few counts were recorded for this clone. This sequence joins TRBV4-1 and TRBJ2-7; 10 bases map to TRBD1. The CDR3 sequence is 17 residues long. V gave up 0 bases and J gave up 5 bases; unmatched junction bases: 10. In germline, CDR1 is MGHRA, CDR2 YSYEKL. The CDR3 region is CASSQDRDATGGHEQYF. CDR3 nucleotides: TGCGCCAGCAGCCAAGATCGGGACGCGACAGGGGGCCACGAGCAGTACTTC.

DNA of the CDR3: TGTGCCAGCATCGACGAGGGGAGGGGAAACAGTGAGCAGTTCTTC. Encoded protein: CASIDEGRGNSEQFF. V and J are TRBV28 and TRBJ2-1, with TRBD2 identical over 7 bases. CDR3 length equals 15 residues. Germline V gives CDR1 MDHEN, CDR2 SYDVKM. V was pared by 7 bases and J by 9 bases, with 15 bases of the junction left unmatched. The full variable domain, in which reference TRBV28 and TRBJ2-1 provide the parts outside the CDR3, is DVKVTQSSRYLVKRTGEKVFLECVQDMDHENMFWYRQDPGLGLRLIYFSYDVKMKEKGDIPEGYSVSREKKERFSLILESASTNQTSMYLCASIDEGRGNSEQFFGPGTRLTVL.

This chain uses TRBV5-1 with TRBJ1-1, with 7 bases fitting TRBD1. The germline gives CDR1 SGHRS, CDR2 YFSETQ. V lost 8 bases, J lost 0 bases, and 7 bases stayed unmatched. The CDR3 spans 14 residues. The CDR3 spells CASQQGSLNTEAFF. CDR3 coding DNA: TGCGCCAGTCAACAGGGGTCACTGAACACTGAAGCTTTCTTT.

The J gene is TRBJ2-2, the V gene TRBV30; TRBD2 is a possible D gene (5 bases). V was trimmed by 2 bases and J by 8 bases, leaving 12 bases between them. This CDR3 has 13 amino acids. CDR1 is GTSNPN, CDR2 SVGIG, per germline (reference sequence). CDR3 DNA sequence: TGTGCCTGGAGTTCTCCGGGGTGGGGGGAGCTGTTTTTT. It specifies CAWSSPGWGELFF.

The J gene is TRBJ2-2, the V gene TRBV5-1; no clear D gene. V was cut by 7 bases and J by 5 bases, with 24 bases left in between. CDR1 and CDR2 from the germline V gene are SGHRS and YFSETQ. The CDR3 totals 17 residues. The CDR3 DNA reads as TGCGCCAGCCGCAGCACGGTCGGGTACGATCCTACCGGGGAGCTGTTTTTT. Protein sequence: CASRSTVGYDPTGELFF.

The J gene is TRBJ1-1, the V gene TRBV29-1; D is unresolved. The CDR3 loop spans 11 amino acids. CDR1 and CDR2 from the germline V gene are SQVTM and ANQGSEA. The V end was cut by 5 bases, the J end by 1 base, with 5 bases between. The CDR3 DNA sequence: TGCAGCGTTCAGGAGAACACTGAAGCTTTCTTT. Translating gives CSVQENTEAFF.

The rearrangement links TRBV7-2 to TRBJ1-3; D is undetermined. Trimming removed 1 base at V and 0 bases at J, with 7 bases between. Germline V gene lookup returns CDR1 SGHTA and CDR2 FQGNSA. The CDR3 runs to 15 residues. The DNA of the CDR3 is TGTGCCAGCAGCTTAGACCCAGGCTCTGGAAACACCATATATTTT. It yields the protein CASSLDPGSGNTIYF.

By share of the sample, this clone is medium-sized (0.01 to 0.1%). The genes are TRBV9 and TRBJ1-4, with D possibly matching TRBD1 (5 bases). Trimming removed 3 bases from V and 5 bases from J, with 17 bases in between. The CDR3 is made up of 16 amino acids. Germline V gene sequence: CDR1 SGDLS, CDR2 YYNGEE. The CDR3 DNA follows: TGTGCCAGCAGCGCGGGGGAAATAGGAGGGAATGAAAAACTGTTTTTT. Encoded protein: CASSAGEIGGNEKLFF.

V is TRBV18 and J is TRBJ2-6; D perhaps matches TRBD1 (5 bases). This CDR3 has 14 residues. Looked up from germline, CDR1 is KGHSH and CDR2 is LQKENI. Trimming took off 5 bases at V and 4 bases at J, with 9 bases between the two ends. The CDR3 bases are TGTGCCAGCTCAGTAGGGGCGGGGGCCAACGTCCTGACTTTC. This translates into CASSVGAGANVLTF.

The rearrangement links TRBV12-3 or TRBV12-4 to TRBJ1-5; D perhaps matches TRBD1 (5 bases). The V gene lost 8 bases and the J gene lost 3 bases, with 11 bases spanning the gap. The CDR3 contains 13 residues. CDR3 sequence: CASLSGDNQPQHF. CDR3 coding DNA: TGTGCCAGCCTCTCGGGGGACAATCAGCCCCAGCATTTT.

This chain joins TRBV19 and TRBJ1-5, with a possible D match to TRBD1 (5 bases). The length of the CDR3 is 17 residues. V lost 3 bases to trimming and J lost 1 base, with 16 bases between them. From germline, CDR1 is LNHDA and CDR2 SQIVND (reference sequence). CDR3 nucleotide sequence: TGTGCCAGTAGTATTCGTCTGGGCAGGGCGAGCAATCAGCCCCAGCATTTT. It encodes CASSIRLGRASNQPQHF.

This clone is judged large. V and J are TRBV7-9 and TRBJ2-7; 11 nucleotides line up with TRBD2. The CDR3 sequence is 16 residues long. The V gene end was trimmed by 0 bases and the J gene end by 4 bases; junction bases not matched to a gene: 5. Germline CDR1 and CDR2: SEHNR and FQNEAQ (reference sequence). The CDR3 region has the DNA TGTGCCAGCAGCTTAGCGGCTAGCGGGGGGAAATACGAGCAGTACTTC. Residues: CASSLAASGGKYEQYF.

The J gene is TRBJ2-5, the V gene TRBV27, with 8 bases matching TRBD2. This CDR3 contains 14 residues. From germline, CDR1 is MNHEY and CDR2 SMNVEV (reference sequence). Unmatched junction bases numbered 7, after V lost 2 bases and J lost 8 bases. This CDR3 reads CASSLGVGGGTQYF. CDR3 nucleotide sequence: TGTGCCAGCAGTTTAGGGGTCGGGGGGGGAACCCAGTACTTC.